The sample holds many counts of the clone carrying this TCR beta chain. The source of the sample is a study of regulatory T cells in long-lasting Graves disease. CDR3 regions were amplified by Arm-PCR using iRepertoire HTBI primers to build TCR beta libraries. Via MiXCR, TCRdb re-called the multiplex PCR reads, giving one row per CDR3 protein. The data show 380,000 or so distinct CDR3 sequences, about 16% seen once. Stated time point: newly diagnosed GD, antithyroid drugs for less than 3 months. Researchers made the TCR library from RNA that was extracted from PBMCs. These sequences were also reported in another study, on T cells in Graves' hyperthyroidism and ophthalmopathy.

Source: peripheral blood mononuclear cells (PBMCs), taken at new diagnosis, from a patient treated with antithyroid drugs. The receptor's source is a woman aged 18-35 years with Graves disease.

The CDR3 nucleotides read TGTGCCAGCAGCCTCGACAGGGGGGCCACAGATACGCAGTATTTT. Its protein product is CASSLDRGATDTQYF. This chain connects TRBV9 to TRBJ2-3, with 9 bases lining up with TRBD1. V was clipped by 4 bases and J by 2 bases; unmatched bases: 5. Germline V gene data show CDR1 as SGDLS and CDR2 as YYNGEE. The CDR3 extends over 15 amino acids.